A selection of T cell receptor beta chains follows, all from one sample in a study of monozygotic twins with cystic fibrosis. Profiling relied on immunoSEQ multiplex PCR, and the TCRdb table lists in-frame clones only, not all of them. Of some 22,000 clones in the sample, roughly 97% were seen once. Sequencing input: blood. The receptors stem from a girl between 10 and 17 years old with cystic fibrosis. Both conserved end residues are part of each CDR3. D genes are given only for firm matches. Only some rows state a clone size, as once, few, many or a class for expanded clones.

J | size | V | D | CDR3 | DNA
TRBJ2-3 | - | TRBV7-9 | TRBD2 | CASSLLAGRTDTQYF | TGTGCCAGCAGCCTACTAGCGGGGCGCACAGATACGCAGTATTTT
TRBJ2-2 | - | TRBV6-5 | TRBD1 | CASRRTGENWELFF | TGTGCCAGCAGACGGACAGGGGAAAACTGGGAGCTGTTTTTT
TRBJ2-3 | - | TRBV4-1 | TRBD2 | CASSQEVLAGAIDTQYF | TGCGCCAGCAGCCAAGAAGTGCTAGCGGGAGCTATAGATACGCAGTATTTT
TRBJ2-2 | - | TRBV7-2 | - | CASTAYNRLATGELFF | TGTGCCAGCACAGCTTATAACCGTCTAGCCACCGGGGAGCTGTTTTTT
TRBJ1-5 | - | TRBV30 | - | CAWSAGGREPQHF | TGTGCCTGGAGTGCTGGGGGGCGCGAGCCCCAGCATTTT
TRBJ1-2 | - | TRBV5-4 | - | CASSPRDGQHYGYTF | TGTGCCAGCAGCCCGCGCGACGGACAACACTATGGCTACACCTTC
TRBJ1-2 | - | TRBV7-9 | - | CASSLVAEDYGYTF | TGTGCCAGCAGCTTAGTGGCGGAAGACTATGGCTACACCTTC
TRBJ1-1 | - | TRBV7-9 | TRBD1 | CASSLADRAEAFF | TGTGCCAGCAGCTTAGCGGACAGGGCTGAAGCTTTCTTT
TRBJ2-7 | - | TRBV29-1 | TRBD2 | CSVKKLAGGAYEQYF | TGCAGCGTTAAGAAACTAGCGGGGGGGGCCTACGAGCAGTACTTC
TRBJ1-1 | - | TRBV5-4 | TRBD1 | CASSFPGQENTEAFF | TGTGCCAGCAGCTTCCCGGGACAGGAGAACACTGAAGCTTTCTTT
TRBJ1-4 | once | TRBV7-2 | - | CASSPATNEKLFF | TGTGCCAGCAGCCCGGCAACTAATGAAAAACTGTTTTTT
TRBJ1-1 | - | TRBV29-1 | - | CSVDSGARTEAFF | TGCAGCGTTGACTCGGGGGCACGTACTGAAGCTTTCTTT
TRBJ1-4 | - | TRBV19 | TRBD1 | CASSAPGQWAEKLFF | TGTGCCAGTAGTGCCCCGGGACAGTGGGCGGAAAAACTGTTTTTT
TRBJ1-4 | once | TRBV6-5 | - | CASSPTVTNEKLFF | TGTGCCAGCAGCCCGACAGTAACTAATGAAAAACTGTTTTTT
TRBJ2-1 | - | TRBV5-3 | - | CARSFKGGGFNIVGFGQNSGEQFF | TGTGCCAGAAGCTTTAAGGGAGGTGGGTTCAATATAGTAGGCTTTGGGCAAAACTCGGGTGAGCAGTTCTTC
TRBJ2-1 | - | TRBV2 | - | CASSDQGFYNEQFF | TGTGCCAGCAGTGACCAGGGGTTCTACAATGAGCAGTTCTTC
TRBJ1-2 | - | TRBV28 | - | CASTGADYGYTF | TGTGCCAGCACTGGGGCAGACTATGGCTACACCTTC
TRBJ2-3 | - | TRBV2 | - | CASSLSTPGTDTQYF | TGTGCCAGCAGTCTCTCGACTCCAGGGACAGATACGCAGTATTTT
TRBJ2-1 | - | TRBV7-9 | - | CASSYGAYNEQFF | TGTGCCAGCAGTTACGGGGCTTACAATGAGCAGTTCTTC
TRBJ2-7 | - | TRBV6-5 | - | CASSPSGTTAYEQYF | TGTGCCAGCAGCCCCTCCGGGACGACTGCTTACGAGCAGTACTTC
TRBJ2-2 | - | TRBV4-3 | TRBD1 | CASSQAQGAYGELFF | TGCGCCAGCAGCCAAGCCCAGGGGGCCTACGGGGAGCTGTTTTTT
TRBJ1-1 | - | TRBV28 | - | CASRAKILVPNTEAFF | TGTGCCAGCAGAGCCAAAATTCTTGTACCGAACACTGAAGCTTTCTTT